The 2 T cell receptor beta chains listed next were all sequenced from one sample in a study of blood T cell repertoires in COVID-19. Here immunoSEQ multiplex PCR was the method, and the copy in TCRdb shows in-frame clones only, minus some. The table lists some 85,000 clones, roughly 78% of them singletons, with 15% to 20% in the top ten. Sample: peripheral blood. These receptors all stem from a woman older than 75 with acute or convalescent COVID-19.

The sample holds a few counts of this clone. V and J are TRBV2 and TRBJ2-2; a possible D gene is TRBD2 (6 bases). Deletions cut 6 bases from V and 5 bases from J, with 10 bases between. There are 13 residues in the CDR3. Germline V gene data show CDR1 as SNHLY and CDR2 as FYNNEI. CDR3 bases: TGTGCCAGCAGCGGACGGGGGACCGGGGAGCTGTTTTTT. Protein product: CASSGRGTGELFF.

The J gene is TRBJ1-1, the V gene TRBV19; possibly TRBD1 for D (5 bases). Trimming cost V 8 bases and J 1 base, with 14 bases left between them. This CDR3 has 14 amino acids. Per the germline V gene, CDR1 is LNHDA and CDR2 is SQIVND (reference sequence). In nucleotides, the CDR3 is TGTGCCAGTGCCCCTAGGACACAGAACACTGAAGCTTTCTTT. Its protein is CASAPRTQNTEAFF.